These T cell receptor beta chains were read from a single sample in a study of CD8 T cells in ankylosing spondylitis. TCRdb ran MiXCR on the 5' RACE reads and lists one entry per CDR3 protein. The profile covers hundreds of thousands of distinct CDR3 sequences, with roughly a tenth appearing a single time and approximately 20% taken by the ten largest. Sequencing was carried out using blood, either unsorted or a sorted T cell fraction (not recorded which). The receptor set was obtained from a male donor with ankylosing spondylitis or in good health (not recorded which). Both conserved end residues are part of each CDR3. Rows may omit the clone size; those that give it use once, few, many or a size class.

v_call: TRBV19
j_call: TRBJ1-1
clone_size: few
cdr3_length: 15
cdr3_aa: CASSILRTGETEAFF

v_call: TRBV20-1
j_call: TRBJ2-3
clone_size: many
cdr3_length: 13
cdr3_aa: CSAFPTNTDTQYF

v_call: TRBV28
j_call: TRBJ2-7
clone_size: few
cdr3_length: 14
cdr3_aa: CASSLSQGVYEQYF

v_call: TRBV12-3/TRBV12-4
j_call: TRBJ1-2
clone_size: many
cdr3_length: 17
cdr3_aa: CASVSQAGTGTYYGYTF

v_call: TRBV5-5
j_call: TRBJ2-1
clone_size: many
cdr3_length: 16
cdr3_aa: CASSLTTSGGRNEQFF

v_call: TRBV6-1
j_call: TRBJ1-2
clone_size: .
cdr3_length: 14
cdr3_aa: CASRRDLPVYGYTF

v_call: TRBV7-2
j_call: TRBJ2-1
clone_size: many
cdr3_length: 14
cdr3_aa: CASSLRYGGNEQFF

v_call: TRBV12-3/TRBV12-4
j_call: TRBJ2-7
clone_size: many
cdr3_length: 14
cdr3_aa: CASSFQGQGGEQYF

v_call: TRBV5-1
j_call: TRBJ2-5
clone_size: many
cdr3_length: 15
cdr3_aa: CASSLGGGFQETQYF

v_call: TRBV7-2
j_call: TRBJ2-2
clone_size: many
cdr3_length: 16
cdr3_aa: CASRPSGGTNTGELFF

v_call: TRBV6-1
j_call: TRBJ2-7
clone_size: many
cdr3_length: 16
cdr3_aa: CASTPFRDRWAYEQYF

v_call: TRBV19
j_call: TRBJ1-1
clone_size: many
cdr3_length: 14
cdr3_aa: CASSIQAENTEAFF

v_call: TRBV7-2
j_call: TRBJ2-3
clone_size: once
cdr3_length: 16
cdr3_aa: CASSLGVVGNTDTQYF

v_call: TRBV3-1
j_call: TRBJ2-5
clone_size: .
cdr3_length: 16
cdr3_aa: CASSGRLAGWGETQYF

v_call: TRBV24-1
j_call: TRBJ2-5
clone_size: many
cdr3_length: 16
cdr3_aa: CATSDPTPRGGETQYF

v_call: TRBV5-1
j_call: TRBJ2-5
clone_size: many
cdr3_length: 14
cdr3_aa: CASSLVGSEETQYF

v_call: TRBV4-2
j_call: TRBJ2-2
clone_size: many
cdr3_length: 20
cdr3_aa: CASSQALRQAVTTNTGELFF

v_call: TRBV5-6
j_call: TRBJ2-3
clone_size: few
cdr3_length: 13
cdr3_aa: CASSSWGDDTQYF

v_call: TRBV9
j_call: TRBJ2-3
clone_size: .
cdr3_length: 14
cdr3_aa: CASSSRPSLDTQYF

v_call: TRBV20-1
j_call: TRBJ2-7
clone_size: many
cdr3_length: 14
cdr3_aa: CSATRGLGSYEQYF

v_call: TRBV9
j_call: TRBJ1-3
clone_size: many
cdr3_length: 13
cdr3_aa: CASSAEQGAPIYF

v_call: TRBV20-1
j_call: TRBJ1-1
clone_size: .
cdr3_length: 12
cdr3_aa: CSASAGTSEAFF

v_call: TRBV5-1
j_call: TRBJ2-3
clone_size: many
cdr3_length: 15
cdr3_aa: CASSLRPGGTDTQYF

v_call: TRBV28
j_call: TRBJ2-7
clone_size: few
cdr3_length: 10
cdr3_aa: CASSSGEQYF

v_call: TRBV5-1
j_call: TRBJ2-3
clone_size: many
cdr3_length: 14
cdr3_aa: CASKREVGTDTQYF

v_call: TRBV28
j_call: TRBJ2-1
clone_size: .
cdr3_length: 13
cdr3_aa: CATLDRGDNEQFF

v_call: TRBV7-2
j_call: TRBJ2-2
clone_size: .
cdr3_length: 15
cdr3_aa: CASSLDDPNTGELFF

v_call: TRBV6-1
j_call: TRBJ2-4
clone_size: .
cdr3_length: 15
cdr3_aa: CASSPPDLAKNIQYF

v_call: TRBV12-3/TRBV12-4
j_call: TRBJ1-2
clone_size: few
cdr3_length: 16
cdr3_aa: CASSDVGQALIDGYTF

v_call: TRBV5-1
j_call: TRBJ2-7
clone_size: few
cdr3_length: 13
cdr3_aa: CASSWDSLGEQYF

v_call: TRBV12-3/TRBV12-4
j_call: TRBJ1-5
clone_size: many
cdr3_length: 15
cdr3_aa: CASSFLGNSNQPQHF

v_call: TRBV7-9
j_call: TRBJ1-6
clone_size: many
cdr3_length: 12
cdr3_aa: CASSLGNSPLHF

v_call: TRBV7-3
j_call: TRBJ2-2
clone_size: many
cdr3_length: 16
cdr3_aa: CASSSSLLLNTGELFF

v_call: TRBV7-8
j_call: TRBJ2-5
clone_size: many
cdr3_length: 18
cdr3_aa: CASSLAKFSGLALETQYF

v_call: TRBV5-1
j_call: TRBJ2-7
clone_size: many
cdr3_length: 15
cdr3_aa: CASSSPGTGRYEQYF

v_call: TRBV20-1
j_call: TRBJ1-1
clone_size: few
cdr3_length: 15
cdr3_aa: CSAIQGYPMNTEAFF

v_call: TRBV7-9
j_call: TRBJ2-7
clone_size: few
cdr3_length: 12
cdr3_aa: CASSYDTYEQYF

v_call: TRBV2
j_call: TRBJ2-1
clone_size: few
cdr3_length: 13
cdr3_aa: CASRLRPGDEQFF

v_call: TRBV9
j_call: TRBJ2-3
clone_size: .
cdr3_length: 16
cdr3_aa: CASSAETAQEGDTQYF

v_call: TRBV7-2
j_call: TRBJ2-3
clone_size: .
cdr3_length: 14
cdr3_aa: CASSFRDHTDTQYF

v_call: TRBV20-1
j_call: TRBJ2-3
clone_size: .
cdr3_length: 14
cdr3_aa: CSASRPLGTDTQYF

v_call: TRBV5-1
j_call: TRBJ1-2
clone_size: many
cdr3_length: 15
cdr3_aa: CASRPSTGTAYGYTF

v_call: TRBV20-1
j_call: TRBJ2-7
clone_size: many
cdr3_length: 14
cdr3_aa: CSNDGGTGGYEQYF

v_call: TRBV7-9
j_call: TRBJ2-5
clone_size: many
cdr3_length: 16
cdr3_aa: CASSAGRVSSQETQYF

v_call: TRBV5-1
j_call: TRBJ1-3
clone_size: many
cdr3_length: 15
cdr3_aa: CASSRVGNSGNTIYF

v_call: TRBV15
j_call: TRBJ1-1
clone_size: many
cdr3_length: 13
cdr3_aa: CATSRDYDTEAFF